Presented here are 32 T cell receptor beta chains from one specimen sequenced in a study of regulatory T cells in long-lasting Graves disease (dated by TCRdb to the early 2020s). Explained via the paper, the time point label denotes: persistent/refractory GD, antithyroid drugs over 5 years with positive TRAb. For both TCR sequencing and RNA sequencing, RNA was extracted from PBMCs in TRIzol. Library generation was performed with multiplex PCR. TCRdb shows the sequencer as Illumina HiSeq 4000. iRepertoire HTBI primers and Arm-PCR amplification of CDR3 regions were used to construct TCR beta libraries. TCRdb reprocessing: public reads trimmed at Q25 with fastp, clones called with MiXCR, in-frame beta chains kept. Rows are combined by CDR3 protein, so each entry shows the most common genes and DNA. A total of 420,000 or so distinct CDR3 sequences appear in this sample, about 25% of them only once. Roughly a quarter of the sample lies in the top ten.

The input for sequencing was peripheral blood mononuclear cells (PBMCs), taken when the disease was refractory, from a patient treated with antithyroid drugs. These TCRs come from a female donor with Graves disease.

This clonotype was detected a few times. The CDR3 DNA sequence: TGTGCCAGCTCACCACCTTACCGGGGACGGGAAGAGACCCAGTACTTC. It encodes CASSPPYRGREETQYF. The rearrangement uses TRBV18 and TRBJ2-5; D may match TRBD1 or TRBD2 (5 bases each). The germline V gene encodes CDR1 KGHSH and CDR2 LQKENI. The CDR3 is made up of 16 amino acids. V lost 0 bases, J lost 3 bases, and 14 bases lay in between.

This clonotype was seen at least ten times. This rearrangement joins TRBV6-1 to TRBJ2-5; D ambiguous. The germline V gene has CDR1 MNHNS and CDR2 SASEGT. Trimming stripped 1 base from V and 5 bases from J, with 11 bases between. This CDR3 region has 14 residues. CDR3 sequence: CASSEVLGSETQYF. As DNA, the CDR3 is TGTGCCAGCAGTGAAGTGTTGGGGTCGGAGACCCAGTACTTC.

The chain has TRBV6-2 or TRBV6-3 and TRBJ1-6, with 7 bases fitting TRBD1. The germline gives CDR1 MNHEY, CDR2 SVGEGT. V trimming: 10 bases; J trimming: 4 bases; junction bases outside the gene matches: 7. This CDR3 comprises 14 residues. The CDR3 here is CATRDSSYNSPLHF. The DNA for the CDR3 is TGTGCCACTCGGGACAGTTCGTATAATTCACCCCTCCACTTT.

This clonotype was recorded at least ten times. This chain joins TRBV20-1 and TRBJ2-7; the match to TRBD2 covers 9 bases. Trimming took 7 bases from V and 6 from J; bases not matched to a gene: 7. The CDR3 is made up of 12 amino acids. CDR1 and CDR2 from the germline V gene are DFQATT and SNEGSKA (reference sequence). The CDR3 sequence: CSVRREGREQYF. The CDR3 DNA follows: TGCAGTGTCCGGCGGGAGGGCCGCGAGCAGTACTTC.

This chain joins TRBV11-2 and TRBJ2-3; D is unresolved. The V end was cut by 4 bases, the J end by 2 bases, with 10 bases between. Germline V gene sequence: CDR1 SGHAT, CDR2 FQNNGV. The CDR3 is 14 amino acids. The CDR3 DNA reads as TGTGCCAGCAGCTCCTCGGTTCCCACAGATACGCAGTATTTT. Translating it yields CASSSSVPTDTQYF.

This clonotype appeared many times. The chain recombines TRBV15 with TRBJ1-5; D gene uncertain. Germline V gene lookup returns CDR1 LNHNV and CDR2 YYDKDF (reference sequence). CDR3 length: 15 residues. Trimming removed 0 bases from V and 0 bases from J, with 6 bases in between. This CDR3 reads CATSRDGYSNQPQHF. CDR3 in DNA: TGTGCCACCAGCAGAGATGGGTATAGCAATCAGCCCCAGCATTTT.

The chain uses TRBV14 and TRBJ2-1; the D is unclear. V was shortened by 0 bases and J by 0 bases, with 9 bases between the two germline ends. The CDR3 is 16 residues long. Germline V gives CDR1 SGHDN, CDR2 FVKESK. Written as DNA, the CDR3 is TGTGCCAGCAGCCAAGAACGGTGGAGCTCCTACAATGAGCAGTTCTTC. Its protein product is CASSQERWSSYNEQFF.

This clonotype has ten or more counts. The V and J genes are TRBV2 and TRBJ2-7; D gene unclear. The CDR3 is 15 amino acids. CDR1 is SNHLY and CDR2 is FYNNEI in the germline V gene. With 1 base removed from V and 0 bases from J, the gap between germline ends came to 10 bases. The CDR3 loop reads CASSEGWLSSYEQYF. CDR3 in DNA: TGTGCCAGCAGTGAAGGCTGGCTTAGCTCCTACGAGCAGTACTTC.

This clonotype appeared many times. The chain uses TRBV12-3 or TRBV12-4 and TRBJ1-1, with D tentatively TRBD1 (6 bases). The CDR3 loop spans 13 amino acids. V lost 7 bases and J lost 2, with 11 bases in between. CDR3 in amino acids: CASKEDSNTEAFF. The CDR3 DNA sequence: TGTGCCAGCAAAGAGGACAGCAACACTGAAGCTTTCTTT.

In this sample, this clonotype turned up many times. The rearrangement uses TRBV10-3 and TRBJ1-2; D possibly corresponds to TRBD1 (6 bases). The germline gives CDR1 ENHRY, CDR2 SYGVKD. Trimming shortened V by 2 bases and J by 0 bases, and 16 bases separated the two germline ends. This CDR3 has 17 residues. The CDR3 is CAISERVGTSTNYGYTF. The CDR3 DNA reads as TGTGCCATCAGTGAGAGGGTCGGGACATCCACTAACTATGGCTACACCTTC.

To note about this clonotype: Possible read error: a much larger clone is one base away. The chain uses TRBV6-1 and TRBJ2-5; TRBD1 matches at 8 bases. The J call is uncertain, as TRBJ2-7 better fits the DNA end. This CDR3 region has 12 residues. In germline, CDR1 is MNHNS, CDR2 SASEGT. The CDR3 nucleotides read TGTGCCAGCAGGGGACAGGTCCACGAGCAGTACTTC. The encoded protein is CASRGQVHEQYF.

The J gene is TRBJ2-7, the V gene TRBV28, with 11 bases matching TRBD2. CDR3 size: 15 residues. V trimming: 6 bases; J trimming: 5 bases; junction bases outside the gene matches: 9. Germline lookup yields CDR1 MDHEN and CDR2 SYDVKM. The CDR3 spells CASRPVAGGSHEQYF. CDR3 coding DNA: TGTGCCAGCAGACCAGTAGCGGGAGGGTCCCACGAGCAGTACTTC.

In its sample, this clonotype was seen many times. This chain links TRBV24-1 with TRBJ2-5; tentative D call: TRBD1 (5 bases). This CDR3 is built from 13 residues. The germline V gene encodes CDR1 KGHDR and CDR2 SFDVKD. Trimming stripped 3 bases from V and 7 bases from J, with 11 bases between. The CDR3 DNA follows: TGTGCCACCAGTGATCCAGGGATCGCGACCCAGTACTTC. Encoded protein: CATSDPGIATQYF.

A few counts support this clonotype. The chain combines TRBV29-1 with TRBJ1-1; TRBD1 might be the D (6 bases). The CDR3 consists of 14 residues. Germline-derived CDR1 and CDR2 are SQVTM and ANQGSEA. V was clipped by 6 bases and J by 7 bases, with 21 bases between them. CDR3 coding DNA: TGCAGCGTGTCGGGGAGAGGGACACAGGGTGAAGCTTTCTTT. Protein: CSVSGRGTQGEAFF.

There are many counts of this clonotype. V gene TRBV3-1 combines with J gene TRBJ2-5, with TRBD2 matching 8 bases. The CDR3 covers 17 residues. The V and J ends lost 0 bases and 4 bases, in that order; junction bases with no gene match: 10. CDR1 is LGHDT, CDR2 YNNKEL, per germline (reference sequence). The CDR3 DNA reads TGTGCCAGCAGCCAAGATCGTTCGGGAGGGCCGACAGAGACCCAGTACTTC. It specifies CASSQDRSGGPTETQYF.

This chain joins TRBV5-1 and TRBJ1-1, with 9 nucleotides matching TRBD1. Germline CDR1 reads SGHRS; CDR2 reads YFSETQ. The CDR3 totals 18 residues. J gave up 3 bases and V 0 bases, and 12 bases lay outside the gene matches. The CDR3: CASSLEVRGWTGDTEAFF. The CDR3 region has the DNA TGCGCCAGCAGCTTGGAGGTGAGGGGGTGGACAGGGGACACTGAAGCTTTCTTT.

This chain uses TRBV2 with TRBJ2-5; 8 nucleotides line up with TRBD2. Trimming took 7 bases from V and 3 from J; bases not matched to a gene: 7. This CDR3 is built from 14 residues. Germline V gene sequence: CDR1 SNHLY, CDR2 FYNNEI. The CDR3 region has the DNA TGTGCCAGCACCCCAGCGGGGGCGGAAGAGACCCAGTACTTC. Translation: CASTPAGAEETQYF.

The V gene is TRBV5-1, the J gene TRBJ2-1; TRBD1 agrees at 9 bases. The CDR3 is made up of 14 amino acids. Germline V gene sequence: CDR1 SGHRS, CDR2 YFSETQ. V gave up 4 bases and J gave up 14 bases; unmatched junction bases: 13. CDR3 region: CASSISQGQGGEFF. The DNA for the CDR3 is TGCGCCAGCAGCATAAGCCAGGGACAGGGTGGCGAGTTCTTC. Looking up the rest from reference TRBV5-1 and TRBJ2-1 gives the full variable domain: KAGVTQTPRYLIKTRGQQVTLSCSPISGHRSVSWYQQTPGQGLQFLFEYFSETQRNKGNFPGRFSGRQFSNSRSEMNVSTLELGDSALYLCASSISQGQGGEFFGPGTRLTVL.

This clonotype has only a few counts. The chain combines TRBV19 with TRBJ2-7; TRBD2 is a possible D gene (5 bases). The CDR3 runs to 14 residues. Germline lookup yields CDR1 LNHDA and CDR2 SQIVND (reference sequence). Trimming took off 9 bases at V and 6 bases at J, with 21 bases between the two ends. The CDR3 protein is CASQEGRGGFEQYF. Here the CDR3 DNA reads TGTGCCAGCCAAGAAGGACGGGGTGGCTTCGAGCAGTACTTC.

This chain's CDR3 is CASSGTVSNTGELFF. The CDR3 DNA is TGCGCCAGCAGCGGCACAGTATCGAACACCGGGGAGCTGTTTTTT. This chain connects TRBV5-1 to TRBJ2-2; no clear D. Trimming removed 4 bases at V and 0 bases at J, with 10 bases between. CDR3 size: 15 residues. Germline V gives CDR1 SGHRS, CDR2 YFSETQ. Complete variable domain (other parts from reference TRBV5-1 and TRBJ2-2): KAGVTQTPRYLIKTRGQQVTLSCSPISGHRSVSWYQQTPGQGLQFLFEYFSETQRNKGNFPGRFSGRQFSNSRSEMNVSTLELGDSALYLCASSGTVSNTGELFFGEGSRLTVL.

The V call is TRBV18, the J call TRBJ2-7; D is perhaps TRBD1 (6 bases). Trimming shortened V by 4 bases and J by 3 bases, and 22 bases separated the two germline ends. This CDR3 has 17 residues. Germline V gene lookup returns CDR1 KGHSH and CDR2 LQKENI. The CDR3 sequence is CASSQLRTEVPDYEQYF. In nucleotides, the CDR3 is TGTGCCAGCTCACAGTTGAGGACAGAAGTTCCTGACTACGAGCAGTACTTC.

The chain has TRBV29-1 and TRBJ1-1; 9 bases are a match to TRBD1. The germline V gene has CDR1 SQVTM and CDR2 ANQGSEA. Trimming at V came to 6 bases and at J to 7 bases, leaving 6 bases not matched to a gene. CDR3 length equals 12 residues. This CDR3 reads CSVGQGQVEAFF. The CDR3 nucleotides are TGCAGCGTGGGACAGGGCCAGGTTGAAGCTTTCTTT.

V is TRBV27 and J is TRBJ1-2; D not certain. The CDR3 has 11 residues. V lost 9 bases to trimming and J lost 5 bases, with 10 bases between them. CDR1 is MNHEY, CDR2 SMNVEV, per germline (reference sequence). The CDR3 spells CARGRGYGYTF. CDR3 DNA: TGTGCCAGGGGGAGAGGGTATGGCTACACCTTC.

The chain links TRBV9 to TRBJ2-1, with a tentative D call TRBD2 (6 bases). V was pared by 0 bases and J by 9 bases, with 16 bases between. CDR3 length: 15 amino acids. Germline V lookup: CDR1 SGDLS, CDR2 YYNGEE. This CDR3 reads CASSVGGVSSPEQFF. The CDR3 DNA follows: TGTGCCAGCAGCGTAGGGGGGGTTTCTAGCCCTGAGCAGTTCTTC. The whole variable domain, remainder taken from reference TRBV9 and TRBJ2-1, is DSGVTQTPKHLITATGQRVTLRCSPRSGDLSVYWYQQSLDQGLQFLIQYYNGEERAKGNILERFSAQQFPDLHSELNLSSLELGDSALYFCASSVGGVSSPEQFFGPGTRLTVL.

This chain joins TRBV20-1 and TRBJ2-5; D perhaps matches TRBD1 (5 bases). This CDR3 is built from 14 residues. Germline CDR1 is DFQATT and CDR2 is SNEGSKA (reference sequence). V gave up 3 bases and J gave up 1 base, with 12 bases separating them. The CDR3 loop is CSASPRTTQETQYF. The CDR3 nucleotides read TGCAGTGCTAGTCCCCGGACAACCCAAGAGACCCAGTACTTC.

The chain has TRBV7-2 and TRBJ2-1; the match to TRBD2 covers 10 bases. CDR3 length: 15 residues. Germline V gene data show CDR1 as SGHTA and CDR2 as FQGNSA. V dropped 5 bases and J dropped 7; count of bases not matched to a gene: 8. The CDR3 region has the DNA TGTGCCAGCAGCAGCGTCGGACTAGCGGAAAATGAGCAGTTCTTC. Its protein product is CASSSVGLAENEQFF.

The CDR3 region has the DNA TGCAGCGTACTACAGGGGGCAGAGACCCAGTACTTC. The encoded protein is CSVLQGAETQYF. The chain is built from TRBV29-1 and TRBJ2-5; 9 nucleotides align to TRBD1. This CDR3 has 12 amino acids. V shed 6 bases, J shed 4 bases, and the junction held 3 bases outside the gene matches. Germline CDR1 reads SQVTM; CDR2 reads ANQGSEA.

Only a few counts were recorded for this clonotype. The chain recombines TRBV12-3 or TRBV12-4 with TRBJ2-2, with D possibly being TRBD2 (6 bases). The length of the CDR3 is 15 residues. Trimming removed 3 bases from V and 1 base from J, with 9 bases in between. The CDR3 spells CASSFAGWNTGELFF. The CDR3 DNA sequence: TGTGCCAGCAGTTTTGCGGGGTGGAACACCGGGGAGCTGTTTTTT.

In its sample, this clonotype was seen many times. The chain carries TRBV2 and TRBJ2-7; D remains unclear. CDR1 is SNHLY, CDR2 FYNNEI, per germline. The V gene lost 3 bases and the J gene lost 3 bases, with 9 bases spanning the gap. The CDR3 totals 13 residues. The CDR3 spells CASSDSQIYEQYF. The CDR3 nucleotides read TGTGCCAGCAGTGATAGTCAGATCTACGAGCAGTACTTC.

By share of the sample, this clonotype is medium-sized. The chain uses TRBV12-3 or TRBV12-4 and TRBJ1-2, with D possibly being TRBD1 (5 bases). Trimming took 6 bases from V and 7 from J, leaving 18 bases between them. CDR3 size: 14 residues. In nucleotides, the CDR3 is TGTGCCAGCAGACCCCTACAGGTTACCCGTGGCTACACCTTC. The encoded protein is CASRPLQVTRGYTF.

The chain carries TRBV5-1 and TRBJ2-1; D unresolved. The CDR3 length is 14 residues. Per germline, CDR1 SGHRS and CDR2 YFSETQ. Trimming took 0 bases from V and 7 from J, leaving 11 bases between them. In nucleotides, the CDR3 is TGCGCCAGCAGCTTGGCGCTGGGTCGGAATGAGCAGTTCTTC. Protein product: CASSLALGRNEQFF.

This clonotype was counted between two and nine times. The chain joins TRBV9 to TRBJ2-7; D possibly corresponds to TRBD1 (5 bases). Trimming took 0 bases from V and 2 from J, leaving 6 bases between them. The germline CDR1 and CDR2 sequences are SGDLS and YYNGEE. The length of the CDR3 is 13 residues. CDR3 loop: CASSVEGPYEQYF. As DNA, the CDR3 is TGTGCCAGCAGCGTAGAGGGGCCCTACGAGCAGTACTTC.